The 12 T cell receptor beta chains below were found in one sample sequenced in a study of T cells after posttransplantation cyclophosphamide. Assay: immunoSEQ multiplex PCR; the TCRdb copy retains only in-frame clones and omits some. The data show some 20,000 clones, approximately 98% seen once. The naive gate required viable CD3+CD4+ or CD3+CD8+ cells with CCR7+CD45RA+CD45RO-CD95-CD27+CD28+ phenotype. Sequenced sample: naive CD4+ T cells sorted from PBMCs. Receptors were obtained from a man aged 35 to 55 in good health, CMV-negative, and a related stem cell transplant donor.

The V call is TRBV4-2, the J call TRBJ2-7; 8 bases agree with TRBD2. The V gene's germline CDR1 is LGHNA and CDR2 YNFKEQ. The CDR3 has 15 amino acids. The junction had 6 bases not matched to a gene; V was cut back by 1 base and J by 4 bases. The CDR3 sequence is CASSQALAGGYEQYF. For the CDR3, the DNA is TGTGCCAGCAGCCAAGCGCTAGCGGGCGGATACGAGCAGTACTTC.

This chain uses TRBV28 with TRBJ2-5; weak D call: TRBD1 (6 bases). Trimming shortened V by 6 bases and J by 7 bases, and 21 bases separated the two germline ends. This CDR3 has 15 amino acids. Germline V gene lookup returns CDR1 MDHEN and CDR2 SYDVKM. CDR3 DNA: TGTGCCAGCAGCCTCGCCGGGACACCGGCGGGGACCCAGTACTTC. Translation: CASSLAGTPAGTQYF. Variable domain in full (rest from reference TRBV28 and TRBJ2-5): DVKVTQSSRYLVKRTGEKVFLECVQDMDHENMFWYRQDPGLGLRLIYFSYDVKMKEKGDIPEGYSVSREKKERFSLILESASTNQTSMYLCASSLAGTPAGTQYFGPGTRLLVL.

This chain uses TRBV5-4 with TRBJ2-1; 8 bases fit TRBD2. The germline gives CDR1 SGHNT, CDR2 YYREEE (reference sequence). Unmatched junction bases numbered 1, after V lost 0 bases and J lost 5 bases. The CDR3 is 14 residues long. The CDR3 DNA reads TGTGCCAGCAGCTTGGGACTAGCGAACAATGAGCAGTTCTTC. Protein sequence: CASSLGLANNEQFF.

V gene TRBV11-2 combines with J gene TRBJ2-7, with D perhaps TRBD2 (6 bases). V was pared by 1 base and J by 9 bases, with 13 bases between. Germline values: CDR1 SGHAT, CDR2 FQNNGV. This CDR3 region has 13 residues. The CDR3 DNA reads TGTGCCAGCAGCTTAGTAGCCGAGGGAGGGCAGTACTTC. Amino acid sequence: CASSLVAEGGQYF.

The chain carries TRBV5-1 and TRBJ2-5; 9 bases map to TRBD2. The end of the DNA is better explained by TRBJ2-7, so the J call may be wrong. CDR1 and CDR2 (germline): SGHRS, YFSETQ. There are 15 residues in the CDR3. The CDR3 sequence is CASSLNSGSAYEQYF. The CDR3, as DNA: TGCGCCAGCAGCTTGAATAGCGGGAGTGCCTACGAGCAGTACTTC.

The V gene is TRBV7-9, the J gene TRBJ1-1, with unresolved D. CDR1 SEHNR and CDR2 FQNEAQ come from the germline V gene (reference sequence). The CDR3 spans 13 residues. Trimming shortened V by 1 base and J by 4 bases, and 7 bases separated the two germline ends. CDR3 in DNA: TGTGCCAGCAGCTTAGGAGGCACCACTGAAGCTTTCTTT. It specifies CASSLGGTTEAFF.

CDR3 protein: CASRDPGLDEQYF. CDR3 DNA: TGTGCCAGCAGGGATCCGGGTCTTGACGAGCAGTACTTC. V gene TRBV2 combines with J gene TRBJ2-7, with D hard to call. CDR3 length equals 13 residues. Per germline, CDR1 SNHLY and CDR2 FYNNEI. Trimming removed 6 bases at V and 5 bases at J, with 14 bases between.

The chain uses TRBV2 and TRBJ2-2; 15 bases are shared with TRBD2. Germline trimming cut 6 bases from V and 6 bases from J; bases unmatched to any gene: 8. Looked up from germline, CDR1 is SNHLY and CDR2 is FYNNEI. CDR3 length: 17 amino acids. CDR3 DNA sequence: TGTGCCAGCAGCCCGGGACTAGCGGGAGGTCATGCCGGGGAGCTGTTTTTT. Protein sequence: CASSPGLAGGHAGELFF.

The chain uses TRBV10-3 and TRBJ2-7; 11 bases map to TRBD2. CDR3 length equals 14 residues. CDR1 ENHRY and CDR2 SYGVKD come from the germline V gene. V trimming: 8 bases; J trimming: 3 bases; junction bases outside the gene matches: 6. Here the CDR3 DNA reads TGTGCCATCTCAACTAGCGGGAGATTCTACGAGCAGTACTTC. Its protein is CAISTSGRFYEQYF.

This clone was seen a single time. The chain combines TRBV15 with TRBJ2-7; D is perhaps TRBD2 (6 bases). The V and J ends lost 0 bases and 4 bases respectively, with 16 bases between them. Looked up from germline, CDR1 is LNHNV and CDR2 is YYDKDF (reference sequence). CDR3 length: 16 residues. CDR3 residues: CATSREIAAAGYEQYF. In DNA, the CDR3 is TGTGCCACCAGCAGAGAGATAGCGGCGGCGGGGTACGAGCAGTACTTC.

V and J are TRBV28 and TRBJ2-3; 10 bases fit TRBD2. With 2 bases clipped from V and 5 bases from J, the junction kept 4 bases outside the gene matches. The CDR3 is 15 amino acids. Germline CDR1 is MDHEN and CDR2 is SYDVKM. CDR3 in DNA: TGTGCCAGCAGTTTACTAGCGGGAGCTGGAGATACGCAGTATTTT. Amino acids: CASSLLAGAGDTQYF.

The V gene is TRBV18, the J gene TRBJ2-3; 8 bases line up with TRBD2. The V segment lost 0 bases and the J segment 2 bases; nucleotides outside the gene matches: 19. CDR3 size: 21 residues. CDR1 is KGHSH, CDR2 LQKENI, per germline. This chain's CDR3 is CASSPPRGGGRTLNHTDTQYF. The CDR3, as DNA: TGTGCCAGCTCACCACCGAGGGGTGGCGGGAGGACCCTTAATCACACAGATACGCAGTATTTT.